Shown below are 29 T cell receptor beta chains from a single sample sequenced in a study of cytomegalovirus exposure and HLA in healthy donors. The study ran its PCR with 60 Vbeta and 13 Jbeta primers. Generated by immunoSEQ multiplex PCR, the TCRdb table keeps only in-frame clones and is missing some. This sample's table has over 100,000 clones. The sequenced sample was PBMCs. These receptors originate from a man aged 40-49 years in good health and CMV-seropositive.

The J gene is TRBJ2-2, the V gene TRBV9; 8 bases are a match to TRBD1. V lost 3 bases, J lost 1 base, and 5 bases stayed unmatched. In germline, CDR1 is SGDLS, CDR2 YYNGEE. The CDR3 sequence is 16 residues long. The CDR3 loop is CASSGKDRENTGELFF. The CDR3 DNA reads as TGTGCCAGCAGCGGGAAGGACAGGGAGAACACCGGGGAGCTGTTTTTT.

V is TRBV6-1 and J is TRBJ2-2, with 9 bases fitting TRBD1. Trimming at V came to 6 bases and at J to 10 bases, leaving 12 bases not matched to a gene. CDR1 MNHNS and CDR2 SASEGT come from the germline V gene. CDR3 length: 15 residues. The CDR3 is CASREQGAKAEELFF. The CDR3 bases are TGTGCCAGCAGAGAACAGGGGGCTAAAGCCGAGGAGCTGTTTTTT.

The V call is TRBV5-4, the J call TRBJ2-3, with a tentative D call TRBD1 (6 bases). Germline V CDR1 and CDR2: SGHNT, YYREEE (reference sequence). V lost 4 bases to trimming and J lost 1 base, with 16 bases between them. This CDR3 has 16 residues. The CDR3 is CASSPVSGVGTDTQYF. The DNA for the CDR3 is TGTGCCAGCAGCCCAGTGTCAGGGGTCGGCACAGATACGCAGTATTTT.

This sequence joins TRBV10-2 and TRBJ2-1; 8 bases fit TRBD1. CDR1 is WSHSY and CDR2 is SAAADI in the germline V gene. The J segment lost 3 bases and the V segment lost 3 bases, leaving 4 bases of the junction unmatched. The CDR3 sequence is 15 residues long. In DNA form, the CDR3 reads TGCGCCAGCAGTGAAGGAACAGGGGGCTACAATGAGCAGTTCTTC. Protein sequence: CASSEGTGGYNEQFF.

The V and J genes are TRBV6-6 and TRBJ1-5; perhaps TRBD1 as D (6 bases). The CDR3 runs 15 residues. The ends were cut back, 0 bases at V and 7 bases at J, with 13 bases in the middle. Germline V lookup: CDR1 MNHNY, CDR2 SVGAGI (reference sequence). The CDR3 spells CASSYSKGGWQPQHF. Here the CDR3 DNA reads TGTGCCAGCAGTTACTCGAAAGGGGGTTGGCAGCCCCAGCATTTT.

J is TRBJ1-2 and V is TRBV5-4; weak D call: TRBD1 (6 bases). CDR3 size: 13 residues. V was trimmed by 4 bases and J by 5 bases, leaving 12 bases between them. CDR1 SGHNT and CDR2 YYREEE come from the germline V gene (reference sequence). The CDR3 bases are TGTGCCAGCAGCCTCGACAGGACATATGGCTACACCTTC. Amino acids: CASSLDRTYGYTF. Full variable domain (remainder filled in from reference TRBV5-4 and TRBJ1-2): ETGVTQSPTHLIKTRGQQVTLRCSSQSGHNTVSWYQQALGQGPQFIFQYYREEENGRGNFPPRFSGLQFPNYSSELNVNALELDDSALYLCASSLDRTYGYTFGSGTRLTVV.

The chain uses TRBV11-1 and TRBJ2-7; D call uncertain. Germline V CDR1 and CDR2: SGHAT, FQDESV (reference sequence). Trimming stripped 0 bases from V and 13 bases from J, with 16 bases between. The CDR3 is 13 residues long. The CDR3 coding sequence is TGTGCCAGCAGCTTAGCAATGGCACAGCTACTTTACTTC. It yields the protein CASSLAMAQLLYF.

The chain recombines TRBV19 with TRBJ1-1; unclear D gene. V shed 3 bases and J shed 4 bases, with 9 bases lying between them. CDR1 is LNHDA, CDR2 SQIVND, per germline (reference sequence). The CDR3 length is 13 residues. CDR3 sequence: CASSIQAGTEAFF. As DNA, the CDR3 is TGTGCCAGTAGTATTCAGGCCGGCACTGAAGCTTTCTTT.

V gene TRBV2 combines with J gene TRBJ1-1, with 10 nucleotides matching TRBD1. The CDR3 is 13 residues long. Trimming took 6 bases from V and 3 from J; bases not matched to a gene: 1. Germline CDR1 and CDR2: SNHLY and FYNNEI. The chain's CDR3 is CASRGQGDTEAFF. The DNA for the CDR3 is TGTGCCAGCAGAGGACAGGGGGACACTGAAGCTTTCTTT.

This sequence joins TRBV9 and TRBJ1-1; 8 bases agree with TRBD1. This CDR3 has 14 residues. V dropped 5 bases and J dropped 1; count of bases not matched to a gene: 4. In germline, CDR1 is SGDLS, CDR2 YYNGEE. The chain's CDR3 is CASSQGARNTEAFF. The CDR3 region has the DNA TGTGCCAGCAGTCAGGGGGCAAGGAACACTGAAGCTTTCTTT.

The V and J genes are TRBV9 and TRBJ2-1, with 13 bases identical to TRBD2. The CDR3 spans 15 residues. Germline-derived CDR1 and CDR2 are SGDLS and YYNGEE. The V and J ends lost 3 bases and 7 bases, in that order; junction bases with no gene match: 4. DNA of the CDR3: TGTGCCAGCAGCGCTACTAGCGGGAGGGCGAATGAGCAGTTCTTC. Its translation: CASSATSGRANEQFF.

The V and J genes are TRBV28 and TRBJ1-5; 9 bases are a match to TRBD1. V lost 4 bases, J lost 5 bases, and 9 bases stayed unmatched. The V gene's germline CDR1 is MDHEN and CDR2 SYDVKM. This CDR3 has 16 amino acids. The DNA for the CDR3 is TGTGCCAGCAGTTCGGCCGGGACAGGGAAATATCAGCCCCAGCATTTT. Its protein is CASSSAGTGKYQPQHF. Combining the CDR3 with reference TRBV28 and TRBJ1-5 gives the whole variable domain DVKVTQSSRYLVKRTGEKVFLECVQDMDHENMFWYRQDPGLGLRLIYFSYDVKMKEKGDIPEGYSVSREKKERFSLILESASTNQTSMYLCASSSAGTGKYQPQHFGDGTRLSIL.

The J gene is TRBJ2-1, the V gene TRBV11-1; 8 nucleotides align to TRBD2. The V segment lost 7 bases and the J segment 2 bases; nucleotides outside the gene matches: 7. Germline CDR1 SGHAT, CDR2 FQDESV (reference sequence). CDR3 length equals 15 residues. The CDR3 DNA sequence: TGTGCCAGCAACAAAGCGGGAGCCCCCTACAATGAGCAGTTCTTC. It specifies CASNKAGAPYNEQFF.

The genes are TRBV7-3 and TRBJ2-6; a possible D gene is TRBD1 (6 bases). With 5 bases removed from V and 2 bases from J, the gap between germline ends came to 10 bases. The CDR3 has 15 amino acids. Germline CDR1 reads SGHTA; CDR2 reads FQGTGA. CDR3 in amino acids: CASSARTAGANVLTF. CDR3 sequence (DNA): TGTGCCAGCAGCGCCAGGACAGCTGGGGCCAACGTCCTGACTTTC.

The V call is TRBV27, the J call TRBJ2-2, with D maybe TRBD2 (5 bases). V was trimmed by 3 bases and J by 5 bases, leaving 19 bases between them. The CDR3 loop spans 17 amino acids. Per germline, CDR1 MNHEY and CDR2 SMNVEV (reference sequence). The CDR3 DNA follows: TGTGCCAGCAGTTTCTCTTCTTTCGGGGTTTCGACCGGGGAGCTGTTTTTT. It specifies CASSFSSFGVSTGELFF.

The chain carries TRBV7-3 and TRBJ1-5; 11 bases are a match to TRBD1. Germline V lookup: CDR1 SGHTA, CDR2 FQGTGA. The CDR3 has 16 amino acids. Germline trimming cut 0 bases from V and 6 bases from J; bases unmatched to any gene: 4. The CDR3 spells CASSLTDRGRFQPQHF. The CDR3, as DNA: TGTGCCAGCAGCTTAACGGACAGGGGGCGCTTTCAGCCCCAGCATTTT.

The chain recombines TRBV2 with TRBJ1-5; the match to TRBD1 covers 11 bases. This CDR3 contains 19 residues. Germline loops: CDR1 SNHLY, CDR2 FYNNEI. Unmatched junction bases numbered 17, after V lost 8 bases and J lost 2 bases. The CDR3: CASGSSGTGGYRGNQPQHF. CDR3 nucleotide sequence: TGTGCCAGCGGGAGTTCCGGGACAGGGGGGTATAGGGGCAATCAGCCCCAGCATTTT.

The chain carries TRBV11-2 and TRBJ2-1, with 8 positions matching TRBD1. Germline V gene sequence: CDR1 SGHAT, CDR2 FQNNGV. Unmatched junction bases numbered 6, after V lost 5 bases and J lost 6 bases. This CDR3 is 14 amino acids long. The CDR3 spells CASSVGQGGNEQFF. DNA for the CDR3: TGTGCCAGCAGCGTCGGACAGGGAGGCAATGAGCAGTTCTTC.

The genes are TRBV5-1 and TRBJ2-1; the D gene is possibly TRBD2 (7 bases). This CDR3 comprises 19 residues. CDR1 and CDR2 from the germline V gene are SGHRS and YFSETQ. V was clipped by 4 bases and J by 4 bases, with 27 bases between them. CDR3 sequence (DNA): TGCGCCAGCAGCCCCAGGGGAGGGGAGGGCAAAGTAGGGTACAATGAGCAGTTCTTC. Its protein is CASSPRGGEGKVGYNEQFF.

The V gene is TRBV6-5, the J gene TRBJ2-1; D perhaps matches TRBD1 (7 bases). Germline loops: CDR1 MNHEY, CDR2 SVGAGI. The CDR3 has 14 residues. The germline V and J ends were trimmed by 7 bases and 8 bases, with 18 bases remaining between them. CDR3: CASKWQGGSDEQFF. In nucleotides, the CDR3 is TGTGCCAGCAAATGGCAGGGGGGATCAGATGAGCAGTTCTTC.

The V call is TRBV19, the J call TRBJ2-6; no clear D gene. The CDR3 is made up of 17 amino acids. V was trimmed by 6 bases and J by 4 bases, leaving 19 bases between them. From germline, CDR1 is LNHDA and CDR2 SQIVND (reference sequence). The CDR3 DNA reads TGTGCCAGTAGGCCACTGGGCCAACGAACCGGGGCCAACGTCCTGACTTTC. This encodes CASRPLGQRTGANVLTF.

The V gene is TRBV4-3, the J gene TRBJ2-5, with 7 nucleotides matching TRBD1. The closer fit of TRBJ2-7 to the DNA end suggests the J call may be wrong. The V gene's germline CDR1 is LGHNA and CDR2 YSLEER. There are 13 residues in the CDR3. CDR3 bases: TGCGCCAGCAGCCAAGGGACAGGCTACGAGCAGTACTTC. Translating gives CASSQGTGYEQYF.

The V and J genes are TRBV27 and TRBJ2-7, with a weak D call TRBD2 (6 bases). The V gene's germline CDR1 is MNHEY and CDR2 SMNVEV (reference sequence). Trimming took 10 bases from V and 4 from J, leaving 17 bases between them. CDR3 length: 13 amino acids. This CDR3 reads CAISRGKGYEQYF. CDR3 in DNA: TGTGCCATCTCGCGGGGTAAGGGTTACGAGCAGTACTTC.

Here the CDR3 reads CASSLATGYGYTF. The CDR3 region has the DNA TGTGCCAGCAGCTTAGCGACGGGATACGGCTACACCTTC. This chain joins TRBV7-2 and TRBJ1-2; D is unclear. Germline V CDR1 and CDR2: SGHTA, FQGNSA. The V end was cut by 0 bases, the J end by 8 bases, with 10 bases between. This CDR3 comprises 13 residues.

The chain combines TRBV11-3 with TRBJ2-7, with D perhaps TRBD2 (6 bases). V lost 3 bases and J lost 3, with 9 bases in between. This CDR3 has 13 residues. Germline assignment: CDR1 SGHNT and CDR2 YENEEA. CDR3 bases: TGTGCCAGCAGCTTTTTTAGCGGCTACGAGCAGTACTTC. It translates to CASSFFSGYEQYF.

This sequence joins TRBV4-2 and TRBJ1-2; a weak D match, TRBD1 (6 bases). V was cut by 2 bases and J by 4 bases, with 14 bases left in between. CDR3 length: 15 residues. The germline CDR1 and CDR2 sequences are LGHNA and YNFKEQ. CDR3 DNA: TGTGCCAGCAGCCAACCGAGGGGGGGGAGCTATGGCTACACCTTC. Protein product: CASSQPRGGSYGYTF.

The J gene is TRBJ1-3, the V gene TRBV9; 7 nucleotides match TRBD1. The CDR3 has 14 amino acids. CDR1 is SGDLS, CDR2 YYNGEE, per germline. With V trimmed by 4 bases and J by 4 bases, 5 bases remained unmatched. The CDR3 spells CASSTGVRGNTIYF. For the CDR3, the DNA is TGTGCCAGCAGCACAGGGGTGAGGGGAAACACCATATATTTT. The full variable domain, completed using reference TRBV9 and TRBJ1-3, is DSGVTQTPKHLITATGQRVTLRCSPRSGDLSVYWYQQSLDQGLQFLIQYYNGEERAKGNILERFSAQQFPDLHSELNLSSLELGDSALYFCASSTGVRGNTIYFGEGSWLTVV.

The rearrangement links TRBV7-9 to TRBJ2-1; the D gene is possibly TRBD2 (6 bases). The V end was cut by 7 bases, the J end by 1 base, with 11 bases between. Germline V CDR1 and CDR2: SEHNR, FQNEAQ (reference sequence). The CDR3 is 14 amino acids. The CDR3 here is CASIMGGSYNEQFF. In DNA, the CDR3 is TGTGCCAGCATCATGGGGGGTTCCTACAATGAGCAGTTCTTC. The full variable domain, with the rest looked up from reference TRBV7-9 and TRBJ2-1, is DTGVSQNPRHKITKRGQNVTFRCDPISEHNRLYWYRQTLGQGPEFLTYFQNEAQLEKSRLLSDRFSAERPKGSFSTLEIQRTEQGDSAMYLCASIMGGSYNEQFFGPGTRLTVL.

The chain carries TRBV9 and TRBJ2-6, with 11 bases that match TRBD2. The CDR3 extends over 18 amino acids. The ends lost 4 bases at V and 1 base at J; junction bases unmatched: 7. From germline, CDR1 is SGDLS and CDR2 YYNGEE. The CDR3 sequence is CASSPRLAGGSGANVLTF. Written as DNA, the CDR3 is TGTGCCAGCAGCCCGAGGCTAGCGGGAGGATCTGGGGCCAACGTCCTGACTTTC. Complete variable domain (other parts from reference TRBV9 and TRBJ2-6): DSGVTQTPKHLITATGQRVTLRCSPRSGDLSVYWYQQSLDQGLQFLIQYYNGEERAKGNILERFSAQQFPDLHSELNLSSLELGDSALYFCASSPRLAGGSGANVLTFGAGSRLTVL.